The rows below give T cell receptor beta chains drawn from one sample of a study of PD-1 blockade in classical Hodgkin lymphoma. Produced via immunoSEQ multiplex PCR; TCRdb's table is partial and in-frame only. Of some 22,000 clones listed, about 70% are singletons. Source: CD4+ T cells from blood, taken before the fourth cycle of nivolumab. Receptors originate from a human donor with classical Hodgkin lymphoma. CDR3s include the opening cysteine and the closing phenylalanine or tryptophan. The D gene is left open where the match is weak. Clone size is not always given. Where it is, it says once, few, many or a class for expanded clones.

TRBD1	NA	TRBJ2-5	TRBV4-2	TGTGCCAGCAGCGGGGGGACAGGGGGAGGTCAAGAGACCCAGTACTTC	CASSGGTGGGQETQYF
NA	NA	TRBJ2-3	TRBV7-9	TGTGCCAGCAGCTCCACGACAGATACGCAGTATTTT	CASSSTTDTQYF
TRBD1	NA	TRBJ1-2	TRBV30	TGTGCCTGGAGTGCCTCGACAGGGGAGGGCTACACCTTC	CAWSASTGEGYTF
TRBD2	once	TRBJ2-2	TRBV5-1	TGCGCCAGCAGCCTCAGCGGGGGACGGGCCGGGGAGCTGTTTTTT	CASSLSGGRAGELFF
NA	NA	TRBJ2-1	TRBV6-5	TGTGCCAGCAGTTACCTTCACGGCTTTAATGAGCAGTTCTTC	CASSYLHGFNEQFF
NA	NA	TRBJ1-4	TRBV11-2	TGTGCCAGCAGCCTAGGGCCGGAGAGACTGTTTTTT	CASSLGPERLFF
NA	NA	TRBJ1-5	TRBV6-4	TGTGCCAGCAACTCAGACAGGAGAACTATATATAGCAATCAGCCCCAGCATTTT	CASNSDRRTIYSNQPQHF
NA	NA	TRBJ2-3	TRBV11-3	TGTGCCAGCAGCTCTCGATCCACTCAAGGGGATACGCAGTATTTT	CASSSRSTQGDTQYF
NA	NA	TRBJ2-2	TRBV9	TGTGCCAGCAGCGTAGCAAGAACCGGGGAGCTGTTTTTT	CASSVARTGELFF
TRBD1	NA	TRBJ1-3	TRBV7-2	TGTGCCAGCAGCTCGGGGACAGGGGGCGCTTCTGGAAACACCATATATTTT	CASSSGTGGASGNTIYF
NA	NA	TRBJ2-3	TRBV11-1	TGTGCCAGCAGCTCGCTGAGGGCAGATACGCAGTATTTT	CASSSLRADTQYF
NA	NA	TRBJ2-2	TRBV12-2	TGTGCAAGTCGCCCACTACTGGAGGGGCTGTTTTTT	CASRPLLEGLFF
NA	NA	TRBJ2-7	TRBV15	TGTGCCACCAGCAGGGGCCCCACTGGCCAGGGATCCTACGAGCAGTACTTC	CATSRGPTGQGSYEQYF
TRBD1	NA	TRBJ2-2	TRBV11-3	TGTGCCAGCAGCTTAGGGCCGGGACAGGGAGGCGGGGAGCTGTTTTTT	CASSLGPGQGGGELFF
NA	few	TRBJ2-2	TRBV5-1	TGCGCCAGCAGCCAGGAGTCCGGGGAGCTGTTTTTT	CASSQESGELFF
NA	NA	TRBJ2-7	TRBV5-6	TGTGCCAGCAGCTCCCCGCCGGGAACCTACGAGCAGTACTTC	CASSSPPGTYEQYF
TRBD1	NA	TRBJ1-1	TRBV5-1	TGCGCCAGCAGCCAAACACAGGGGGCGGTGGGATTGAACACTGAAGCTTTCTTT	CASSQTQGAVGLNTEAFF
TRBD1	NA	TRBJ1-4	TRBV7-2	TGTGCCAGCAGCTTAGCCACGGGACGCGGGACAGAACTGTTTTTT	CASSLATGRGTELFF
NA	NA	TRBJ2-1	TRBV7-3	TGTGCCAGCAGCCCCCATCGGCGGATATACAATGAGCAGTTCTTC	CASSPHRRIYNEQFF
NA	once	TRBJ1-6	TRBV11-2	TGTGCCAGCAGGGGGGGAAAAGACAGTTCCTATAATTCACCCCTCCACTTT	CASRGGKDSSYNSPLHF
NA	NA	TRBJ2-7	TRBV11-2	TGTGCCAGCAGCTTATTGCGCCAGACCTACGAGCAGTACTTC	CASSLLRQTYEQYF
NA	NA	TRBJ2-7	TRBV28	TGTGCCAGCAGTTTAAATAGTTGGCGTCAGGGCATCGGCGAGCAGTACTTC	CASSLNSWRQGIGEQYF
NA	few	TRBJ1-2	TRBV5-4	TGTGCCAGCACTCCTGGCTCGTTCTGGGGCCCTACGGAGAGTGGCTACACCTTC	CASTPGSFWGPTESGYTF
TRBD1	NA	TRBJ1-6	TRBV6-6	TGTGCCAGCAGGGGGACAGGTGGAGGGCATTCACCCCTCCACTTT	CASRGTGGGHSPLHF
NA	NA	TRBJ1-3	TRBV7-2	TGTGCCAGCAGCTTAAGCTCATGGAGCTCTGGAAACACCATATATTTT	CASSLSSWSSGNTIYF